Listed here are 15 T cell receptor beta chains from one sample, sequenced in a study of Ad26.COV2.S vaccination and SARS-CoV-2 variants. Treatment of the sample: around 19 received Ad26.COV2.S at low or high dose, single or two shots; 5 received placebo; per-sample allocation not given. Day 63 after the first injection of vaccine or placebo was the sampling time. The data were produced by immunoSEQ multiplex PCR, yet TCRdb's version contains in-frame clones alone and is incomplete. The profile shows 380,000 or so clones, 80% to 90% of them singletons. The specimen comprised peripheral blood, sampled in a trial of Ad26.COV2.S vaccine versus placebo. These receptors all stem from a person aged 18 to 65 who received the Ad26.COV2.S COVID-19 vaccine or a placebo.

This clone was observed a handful of times. CDR3 coding DNA: TGTGCCAGCAGCTCAGGGACAGGTGCGGACAATGAGCAGTTCTTC. Translation: CASSSGTGADNEQFF. V is TRBV7-8 and J is TRBJ2-1; 8 nucleotides line up with TRBD1. The CDR3 has 15 amino acids. Germline-derived CDR1 and CDR2 are SGHVS and FQNEAQ. J lost 5 bases, V lost 4 bases, and 7 bases had no gene match.

The chain employs TRBV30 and TRBJ2-2; 8 positions agree with TRBD1. Trimming took 2 bases from V and 3 from J; bases not matched to a gene: 5. The CDR3 consists of 15 residues. Germline loops: CDR1 GTSNPN, CDR2 SVGIG (reference sequence). In DNA, the CDR3 is TGTGCCTGGAGTCCAGGGGGCGCGGACACCGGGGAGCTGTTTTTT. Translated, it gives CAWSPGGADTGELFF. Looking up the rest from reference TRBV30 and TRBJ2-2 gives the full variable domain: SQTIHQWPATLVQPVGSPLSLECTVEGTSNPNLYWYRQAAGRGLQLLFYSVGIGQISSEVPQNLSASRPQDRQFILSSKKLLLSDSGFYLCAWSPGGADTGELFFGEGSRLTVL.

This clone was recorded once. The chain joins TRBV7-3 to TRBJ2-1; 9 bases line up with TRBD2. V dropped 0 bases and J dropped 13; count of bases not matched to a gene: 1. From germline, CDR1 is SGHTA and CDR2 FQGTGA. There are 12 residues in the CDR3. As DNA, the CDR3 is TGTGCCAGCAGCTTAACTAGCGGGAGCCAGTTCTTC. Its translation: CASSLTSGSQFF. The whole variable domain, filled in from reference TRBV7-3 and TRBJ2-1, reads GAGVSQTPSNKVTEKGKYVELRCDPISGHTALYWYRQSLGQGPEFLIYFQGTGAADDSGLPNDRFFAVRPEGSVSTLKIQRTERGDSAVYLCASSLTSGSQFFGPGTRLTVL.

A single count supports this clone. This chain connects TRBV28 to TRBJ2-7; 13 nucleotides align to TRBD2. Germline V lookup: CDR1 MDHEN, CDR2 SYDVKM. This CDR3 has 16 amino acids. V lost 4 bases, J lost 5 bases, and 8 bases stayed unmatched. CDR3 region: CASSSPRGLAGDEQYF. The CDR3 DNA reads as TGTGCCAGCAGTTCCCCCCGAGGACTAGCGGGGGACGAGCAGTACTTC.

The chain joins TRBV7-9 to TRBJ1-5; D call uncertain. This CDR3 is 14 amino acids long. The V gene's germline CDR1 is SEHNR and CDR2 FQNEAQ (reference sequence). V was trimmed by 6 bases and J by 2 bases, leaving 11 bases between them. CDR3 DNA sequence: TGTGCCAGCAGTCGAGACGGAGGCAATCAGCCCCAGCATTTT. Its protein is CASSRDGGNQPQHF.

The DNA for the CDR3 is TGTGCCAGTAGTCGGGGCAACTCTGGGGCCAACGTCCTGACTTTC. Amino acid sequence: CASSRGNSGANVLTF. The V call is TRBV19, the J call TRBJ2-6, with D tentatively TRBD1 or TRBD2 (5 bases each). The V gene's germline CDR1 is LNHDA and CDR2 SQIVND (reference sequence). The germline V and J ends were trimmed by 5 bases and 0 bases, with 8 bases remaining between them. The CDR3 is made up of 15 amino acids. The full variable domain, rest sourced from reference TRBV19 and TRBJ2-6, is DGGITQSPKYLFRKEGQNVTLSCEQNLNHDAMYWYRQDPGQGLRLIYYSQIVNDFQKGDIAEGYSVSREKKESFPLTVTSAQKNPTAFYLCASSRGNSGANVLTFGAGSRLTVL.

Turning to this clone: Sequence at one end of the junction differs from germline and may be a read error. The chain links TRBV2 to TRBJ1-4; a possible D gene is TRBD1 (6 bases). The CDR3 length is 13 residues. Germline values: CDR1 SNHLY, CDR2 FYNNEI. CDR3 region: CATSGQSGEKLFF. In DNA form, the CDR3 reads TGTGCCACCAGTGGACAGTCAGGCGAAAAACTGTTTTTT.

The chain is built from TRBV25-1 and TRBJ1-6; D gene uncertain. The CDR3 is 14 amino acids. The germline V and J ends were trimmed by 7 bases and 0 bases, with 7 bases remaining between them. Germline V CDR1 and CDR2: MGHDK, SYGVNS. The CDR3 coding sequence is TGTGCCAGCACCTCGAGCTCCTATAATTCACCCCTCCACTTT. Amino acid sequence: CASTSSSYNSPLHF.

The CDR3 sequence is CASSEETGITGELFF. Written as DNA, the CDR3 is TGTGCCAGCAGTGAAGAGACAGGGATCACCGGGGAGCTGTTTTTT. The chain employs TRBV25-1 and TRBJ2-2; 7 nucleotides line up with TRBD1. V was pared by 2 bases and J by 4 bases, with 4 bases of the junction left unmatched. Germline V gene sequence: CDR1 MGHDK, CDR2 SYGVNS. The CDR3 sequence is 15 residues long.

This chain uses TRBV11-3 with TRBJ2-2; D is undetermined. This CDR3 has 13 residues. Germline V gene sequence: CDR1 SGHNT, CDR2 YENEEA. Deletions cut 4 bases from V and 1 base from J, with 4 bases between. CDR3 in amino acids: CASSSENTGELFF. The CDR3 DNA is TGTGCCAGCAGCTCGGAGAACACCGGGGAGCTGTTTTTT.

This chain connects TRBV28 to TRBJ1-2; D possibly corresponds to TRBD1 (5 bases). The germline gives CDR1 MDHEN, CDR2 SYDVKM. Trimming shortened V by 7 bases and J by 4 bases, and 10 bases separated the two germline ends. There are 12 residues in the CDR3. CDR3 in amino acids: CASTTRGYGYTF. For the CDR3, the DNA is TGTGCCAGCACGACGAGGGGCTATGGCTACACCTTC.

CDR3 DNA sequence: TGTGCCAGCAGTGATCGACTAGCGGGACGCAATGAGCAGTTCTTC. Its translation: CASSDRLAGRNEQFF. V is TRBV25-1 and J is TRBJ2-1; 11 nucleotides line up with TRBD2. After removal of 3 bases from V and 6 bases from J, the junction contained 4 bases not matched to a gene. Per germline, CDR1 MGHDK and CDR2 SYGVNS. The CDR3 loop spans 15 amino acids.

The CDR3 DNA is TGCGCCAGCAGCTTGGGTAGCGGGGGGATCACCGCCTACGAGCAGTACTTC. This translates into CASSLGSGGITAYEQYF. The chain has TRBV5-1 and TRBJ2-7, with 10 bases matching TRBD2. With 0 bases clipped from V and 2 bases from J, the junction kept 8 bases outside the gene matches. Germline V gene data show CDR1 as SGHRS and CDR2 as YFSETQ. This CDR3 spans 17 amino acids.

This sequence joins TRBV9 and TRBJ2-5; 7 bases fit TRBD1. The CDR3 contains 15 residues. Germline lookup yields CDR1 SGDLS and CDR2 YYNGEE. V lost 5 bases, J lost 2 bases, and 9 bases stayed unmatched. The CDR3 here is CASSALRDSQETQYF. CDR3 DNA sequence: TGTGCCAGCAGTGCCCTCCGGGACAGTCAAGAGACCCAGTACTTC.

The chain couples TRBV7-6 to TRBJ2-7; TRBD2 is a possible D gene (6 bases). The V gene's germline CDR1 is SGHVS and CDR2 FNYEAQ. This CDR3 spans 15 amino acids. Trimming took 5 bases from V and 7 from J, leaving 21 bases between them. CDR3 protein: CASSPVGGSDWEQYF. The CDR3 bases are TGTGCCAGCAGCCCCGTTGGGGGGTCGGATTGGGAGCAGTACTTC.